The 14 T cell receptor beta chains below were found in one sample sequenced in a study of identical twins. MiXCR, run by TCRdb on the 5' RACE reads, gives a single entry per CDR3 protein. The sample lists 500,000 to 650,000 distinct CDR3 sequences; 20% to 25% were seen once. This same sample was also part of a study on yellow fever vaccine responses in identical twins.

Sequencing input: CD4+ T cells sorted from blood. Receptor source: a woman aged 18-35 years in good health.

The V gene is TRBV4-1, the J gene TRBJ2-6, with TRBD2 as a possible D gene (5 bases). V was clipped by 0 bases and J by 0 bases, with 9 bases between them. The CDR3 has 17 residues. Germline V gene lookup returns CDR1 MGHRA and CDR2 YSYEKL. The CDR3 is CASSQEERSSGANVLTF. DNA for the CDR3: TGCGCCAGCAGCCAAGAAGAGCGGAGCTCTGGGGCCAACGTCCTGACTTTC.

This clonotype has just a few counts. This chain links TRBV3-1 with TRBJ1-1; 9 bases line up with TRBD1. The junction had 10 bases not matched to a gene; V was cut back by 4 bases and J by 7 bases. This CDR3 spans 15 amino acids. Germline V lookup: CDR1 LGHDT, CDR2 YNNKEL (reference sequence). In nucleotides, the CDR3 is TGTGCCAGCAGCCCTCAACAGGGGGCGAAGGTTGAAGCTTTCTTT. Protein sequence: CASSPQQGAKVEAFF.

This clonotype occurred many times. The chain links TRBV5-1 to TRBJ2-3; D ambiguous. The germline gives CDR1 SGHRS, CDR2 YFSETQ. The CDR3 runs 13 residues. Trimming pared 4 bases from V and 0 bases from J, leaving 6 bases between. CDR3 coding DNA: TGCGCCAGCAGCATCCCTAGCACAGATACGCAGTATTTT. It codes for CASSIPSTDTQYF. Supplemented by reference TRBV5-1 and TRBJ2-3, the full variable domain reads KAGVTQTPRYLIKTRGQQVTLSCSPISGHRSVSWYQQTPGQGLQFLFEYFSETQRNKGNFPGRFSGRQFSNSRSEMNVSTLELGDSALYLCASSIPSTDTQYFGPGTRLTVL.

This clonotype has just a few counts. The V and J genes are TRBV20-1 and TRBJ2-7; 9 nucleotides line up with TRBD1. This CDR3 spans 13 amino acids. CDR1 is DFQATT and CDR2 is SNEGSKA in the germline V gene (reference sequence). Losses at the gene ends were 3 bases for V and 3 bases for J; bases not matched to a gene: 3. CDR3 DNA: TGCAGTGCTAGCCGACAGGGGGGCTACGAGCAGTACTTC. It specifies CSASRQGGYEQYF.

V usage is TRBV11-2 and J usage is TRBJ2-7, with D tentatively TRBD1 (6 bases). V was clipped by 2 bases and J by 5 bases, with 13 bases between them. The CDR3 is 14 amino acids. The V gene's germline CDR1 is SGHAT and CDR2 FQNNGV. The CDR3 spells CASSLSSDSHEQYV. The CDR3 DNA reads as TGTGCCAGCAGCTTATCTTCGGACAGTCACGAGCAGTACGTC.

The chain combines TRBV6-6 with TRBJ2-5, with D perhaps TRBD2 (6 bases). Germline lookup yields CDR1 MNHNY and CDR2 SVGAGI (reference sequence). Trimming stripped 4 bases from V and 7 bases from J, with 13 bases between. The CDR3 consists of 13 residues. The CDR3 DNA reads TGTGCCAGCAGTTTGGGGGAGGCGAGGACCCAGTACTTC. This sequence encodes CASSLGEARTQYF.

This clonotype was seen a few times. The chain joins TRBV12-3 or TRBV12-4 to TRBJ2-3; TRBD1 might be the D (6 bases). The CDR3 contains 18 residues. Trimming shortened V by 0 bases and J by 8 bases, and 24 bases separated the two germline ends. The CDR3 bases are TGTGCCAGCAGTTTAGCCAAGCCTATTTTCATGGGACAAGGTACGCAGTATTTT. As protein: CASSLAKPIFMGQGTQYF.

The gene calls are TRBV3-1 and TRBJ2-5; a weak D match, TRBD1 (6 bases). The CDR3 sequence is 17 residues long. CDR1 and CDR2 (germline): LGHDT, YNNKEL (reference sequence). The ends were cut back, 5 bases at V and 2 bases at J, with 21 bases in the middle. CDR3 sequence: CASSYSGQGFGQETQYF. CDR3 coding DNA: TGTGCCAGCAGCTACTCTGGGCAGGGGTTCGGTCAAGAGACCCAGTACTTC.

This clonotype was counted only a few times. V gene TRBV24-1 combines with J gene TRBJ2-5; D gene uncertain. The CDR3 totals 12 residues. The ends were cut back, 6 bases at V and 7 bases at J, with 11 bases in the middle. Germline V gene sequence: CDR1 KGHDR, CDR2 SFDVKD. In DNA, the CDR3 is TGTGCCACCAGTCGCGGATTGGGGACCCAGTACTTC. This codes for CATSRGLGTQYF.

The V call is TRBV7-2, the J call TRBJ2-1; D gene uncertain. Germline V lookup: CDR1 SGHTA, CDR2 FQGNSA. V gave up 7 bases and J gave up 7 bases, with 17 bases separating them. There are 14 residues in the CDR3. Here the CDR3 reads CASNLVPLRNEQFF. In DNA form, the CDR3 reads TGTGCCAGCAACCTCGTACCACTGAGGAATGAGCAGTTCTTC.

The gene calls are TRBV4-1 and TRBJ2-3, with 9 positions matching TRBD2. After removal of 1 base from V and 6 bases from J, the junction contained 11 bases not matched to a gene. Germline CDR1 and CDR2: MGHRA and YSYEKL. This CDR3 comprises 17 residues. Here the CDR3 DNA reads TGCGCCAGCAGCCAAGGAGACTGGCGGGAGGGCCGCGATACGCAGTATTTT. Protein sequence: CASSQGDWREGRDTQYF.

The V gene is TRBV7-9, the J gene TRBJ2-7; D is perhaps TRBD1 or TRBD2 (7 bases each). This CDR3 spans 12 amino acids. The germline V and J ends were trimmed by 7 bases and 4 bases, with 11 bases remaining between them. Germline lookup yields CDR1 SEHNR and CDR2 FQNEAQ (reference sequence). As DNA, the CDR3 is TGTGCCAGCAACCAGGGGGGGTACGAGCAGTACTTC. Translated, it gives CASNQGGYEQYF.

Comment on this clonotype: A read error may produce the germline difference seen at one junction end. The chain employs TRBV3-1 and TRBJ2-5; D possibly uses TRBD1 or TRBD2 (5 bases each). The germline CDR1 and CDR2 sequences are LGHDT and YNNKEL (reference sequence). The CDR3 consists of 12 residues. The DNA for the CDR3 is TGTGCCAGCAGCCAAGAGGGGGTGGAGAGGCACTTC. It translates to CASSQEGVERHF.

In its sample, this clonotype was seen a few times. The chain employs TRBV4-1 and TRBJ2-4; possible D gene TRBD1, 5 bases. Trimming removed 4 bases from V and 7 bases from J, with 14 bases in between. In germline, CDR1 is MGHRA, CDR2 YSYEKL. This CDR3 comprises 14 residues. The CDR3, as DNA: TGCGCCAGCAGCCCATTGGCAGGGAATAACATTCAGTACTTC. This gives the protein CASSPLAGNNIQYF.